This T cell receptor beta chain was captured by sequencing in a study of beta chain features in type 1 diabetes. Background on the study: There were 90 million to 110 million sorted cells examined across all samples.

Study-wide results and caveats: In every one of the four CD4+ subsets, TCRB CDR3s were moderately but significantly shorter in Type 1 diabetes patients.

This clone was detected a few times. The antigen remains undetermined. Expressed TCRB transcripts were sequenced, since all the RNA that had been isolated was reverse transcribed. Average reads for naive, central memory and regulatory T cell samples were several million. Profiling relied on immunoSEQ multiplex PCR, and the TCRdb table lists in-frame clones only, not all of them. The sample consists of some 350,000 clones, 8.5% to 10% of them appearing once. V was cut by 4 bases and J by 7 bases, with 11 bases left in between. CDR3 length equals 13 residues. CDR1 and CDR2 from the germline V gene are SGHRS and YFSETQ.

The sequence was collected from a man aged 25-45 years with type 1 diabetes. The chain joins TRBV5-1 to TRBJ2-2; D unclear. Sequencing used central memory CD4+ T cells from blood. The CDR3 spells CASSGTFGGELFF. The CDR3 DNA sequence: TGCGCCAGCAGCGGTACGTTTGGCGGGGAGCTGTTTTTT.